The rows below give T cell receptor beta chains drawn from one sample of a study of read filtering for tumor transcriptome and immune sequencing. TCRdb analysed the reads with MiXCR anew, one entry per CDR3 protein. Of more than 100,000 distinct CDR3 sequences listed, around 13% are singletons. The source material was a population of CD138-negative cells sorted from bone marrow. These receptors all come from a donor at least 40 years old with multiple myeloma. CDR3s include the opening cysteine and the closing phenylalanine or tryptophan. A D gene is named only where the DNA matches it firmly. Expanded clones get a size class; other rows say once, few or many, or leave the size out.

many	NA	TRBV20-1	TRBJ2-3	CSARDPSVGGTDTQYF	TGCAGTGCTAGAGATCCCAGCGTCGGGGGCACAGATACGCAGTATTTT
many	TRBD2	TRBV6-5	TRBJ2-1	CASSYRGTSGRYEQFF	TGTGCCAGCAGTTATCGAGGGACTAGCGGGAGGTATGAGCAGTTCTTC
many	TRBD1	TRBV19	TRBJ1-4	CASSSATGGTNEKLFF	TGTGCCAGTAGTTCGGCGACAGGGGGAACTAATGAAAAACTGTTTTTT
NA	TRBD1	TRBV29-1	TRBJ1-4	CSPRGTAYPDTRYF	TGCAGCCCTAGGGGGACAGCGTACCCGGATACGCGGTATTTT
many	NA	TRBV20-1	TRBJ1-1	CSAREMIPNTEAFF	TGCAGTGCTAGAGAAATGATTCCGAACACTGAAGCTTTCTTT
many	NA	TRBV7-9	TRBJ2-1	CASSFDGTGGNEQFF	TGTGCCAGCAGCTTCGACGGGACGGGTGGCAATGAGCAGTTCTTC
many	TRBD1	TRBV2	TRBJ2-7	CASSEYSGGLTYEQYF	TGTGCCAGCAGTGAATATTCAGGGGGCTTAACCTACGAGCAGTACTTC
NA	TRBD1	TRBV2	TRBJ2-1	CASSRGTGGNEQFF	TGTGCCAGCAGCCGCGGGACAGGGGGGAACGAGCAGTTCTTC
NA	NA	TRBV16	TRBJ1-5	CASSQSAGRGQPQHF	TGTGCCAGCAGCCAATCGGCAGGGCGAGGTCAGCCCCAGCATTTT
many	TRBD1	TRBV9	TRBJ2-3	CASSVPTGAPPDTQYF	TGTGCCAGCAGCGTCCCAACAGGGGCTCCTCCAGATACGCAGTATTTT
many	NA	TRBV3-1	TRBJ2-7	CASTLGGAYEQYF	TGTGCCAGCACCCTAGGGGGAGCCTACGAGCAGTACTTC
many	TRBD2	TRBV5-1	TRBJ2-7	CASSLVAGGRGYEQYF	TGCGCCAGCAGCTTGGTAGCGGGAGGAAGAGGGTACGAGCAGTACTTC
many	TRBD2	TRBV7-9	TRBJ2-3	CASSNLAGGPTDTQYF	TGTGCCAGCAGTAATCTAGCGGGAGGGCCGACAGATACGCAGTATTTT
many	NA	TRBV7-2	TRBJ2-1	CASTLGESSYNEQFF	TGTGCCAGTACCCTCGGGGAGAGCTCCTACAATGAGCAGTTCTTC
few	NA	TRBV12-3/TRBV12-4	TRBJ2-5	CASSPGGVGETQYF	TGTGCCAGCAGTCCTGGGGGAGTTGGAGAGACCCAGTACTTC
many	NA	TRBV5-1	TRBJ1-1	CASSPALAGVEAFF	TGCGCCAGCAGCCCCGCTTTAGCAGGGGTTGAAGCTTTCTTT
many	NA	TRBV6-5	TRBJ2-1	CATSIRRGPYNEQFF	TGTGCCACCTCTATCCGCAGGGGTCCCTACAATGAGCAGTTCTTC
many	TRBD2	TRBV5-1	TRBJ2-4	CASSQLAGDKNIQYF	TGCGCCAGCAGCCAACTAGCGGGAGATAAAAACATTCAGTACTTC
many	TRBD2	TRBV10-3	TRBJ2-3	CAISLTSGTGDTQYF	TGTGCCATCAGCTTGACTAGCGGGACTGGAGATACGCAGTATTTT
few	NA	TRBV5-1	TRBJ2-5	CASSGGGIWQETQYF	TGCGCCAGCAGCGGGGGCGGGATTTGGCAAGAGACCCAGTACTTC
many	TRBD2	TRBV7-8	TRBJ2-1	CASSHGTSGFNEQFF	TGTGCCAGCAGTCACGGGACTAGCGGGTTTAATGAGCAGTTCTTC
many	NA	TRBV29-1	TRBJ2-1	CSVEHGGSYNEQFF	TGCAGCGTTGAACACGGGGGATCCTACAATGAGCAGTTCTTC
many	NA	TRBV6-5	TRBJ2-1	CASSYSPTVSYNEQFF	TGTGCCAGCAGTTACTCACCGACAGTTTCCTACAATGAGCAGTTCTTC
many	NA	TRBV11-2	TRBJ1-5	CASSFLAVGGGNQPQHF	TGTGCCAGCAGCTTCCTAGCAGTGGGAGGGGGCAATCAGCCCCAGCATTTT
NA	TRBD2	TRBV27	TRBJ2-7	CASRTSGIELPYEQYF	TGTGCCAGCAGGACTAGCGGGATCGAATTGCCCTACGAGCAGTACTTC
many	TRBD2	TRBV20-1	TRBJ2-7	CSARDPSPSGVTYEQYF	TGCAGTGCTAGAGATCCCTCCCCTAGCGGGGTAACCTACGAGCAGTACTTC
many	TRBD1	TRBV7-2	TRBJ1-5	CASSWTGGNQPQHF	TGTGCCAGCAGCTGGACAGGAGGCAATCAGCCCCAGCATTTT
many	NA	TRBV4-1	TRBJ2-5	CASSQEGRLQETQYF	TGCGCCAGCAGCCAAGAAGGGAGGCTCCAAGAGACCCAGTACTTC
NA	NA	TRBV30	TRBJ2-3	CAWSFSRRGDTQYF	TGTGCCTGGAGTTTCAGCAGGAGGGGAGATACGCAGTATTTT
once	NA	TRBV4-2	TRBJ2-2	CASSQDRIGTGELFF	TGTGCCAGCAGCCAAGATCGGATTGGCACCGGGGAGCTGTTTTTT
many	TRBD2	TRBV7-2	TRBJ2-3	CASSQAGGTDTQYF	TGTGCCAGCAGCCAAGCGGGAGGCACAGATACGCAGTATTTT
many	TRBD2	TRBV27	TRBJ2-2	CASSPRGLAANTGELFF	TGTGCCAGCAGTCCAAGGGGACTAGCGGCGAACACCGGGGAGCTGTTTTTT
many	NA	TRBV19	TRBJ2-1	CASSMRPSTDEQFF	TGTGCCAGTAGTATGAGGCCTTCGACGGATGAGCAGTTCTTC
NA	NA	TRBV7-6	TRBJ2-3	CASSSNAPDTQYF	TGTGCCAGCAGCTCCAACGCACCAGATACGCAGTATTTT
NA	NA	TRBV6-5	TRBJ2-6	CASTTPGADALTF	TGTGCCAGCACCACCCCTGGGGCCGACGCCCTGACTTTC
many	TRBD2	TRBV20-1	TRBJ2-7	CSAVSASGNYEQYF	TGCAGTGCCGTCTCTGCTAGCGGGAACTACGAGCAGTACTTC
few	NA	TRBV7-9	TRBJ1-1	CASSFLGGTEAFF	TGTGCCAGCAGCTTTCTGGGGGGCACTGAAGCTTTCTTT
many	TRBD2	TRBV7-9	TRBJ2-1	CASSLVAGDNEQFF	TGTGCCAGCAGCTTAGTAGCGGGAGACAATGAGCAGTTCTTC
few	NA	TRBV13	TRBJ2-4	CASSPKGINEDIQYF	TGTGCCAGCAGCCCAAAAGGGATCAACGAAGACATTCAGTACTTC
many	NA	TRBV6-1	TRBJ2-7	CASMDGPGEQYF	TGTGCCAGCATGGATGGGCCGGGGGAGCAGTACTTC
many	NA	TRBV11-3	TRBJ2-3	CASSLERETDTQYF	TGTGCCAGCAGCTTGGAACGGGAAACAGATACGCAGTATTTT
many	NA	TRBV6-5	TRBJ2-7	CASSPRGLGIASEQYF	TGTGCCAGCAGTCCCCGCGGGCTGGGAATAGCAAGCGAGCAGTACTTC
many	TRBD1	TRBV7-9	TRBJ1-2	CASSFGDSLGYGYTF	TGTGCCAGCAGCTTTGGGGACAGTCTCGGCTATGGCTACACCTTC
many	NA	TRBV15	TRBJ1-5	CATKAARKISPQHF	TGTGCCACCAAGGCAGCCCGCAAGATATCGCCCCAGCATTTT
NA	NA	TRBV6-5	TRBJ1-1	CASSYSIIEGPKSTEAFF	TGTGCCAGCAGTTACTCGATTATCGAGGGGCCCAAGAGCACTGAAGCTTTCTTT
many	NA	TRBV2	TRBJ2-3	CASTFGGRSGTDTQYF	TGTGCCAGCACTTTTGGTGGGCGGTCCGGCACAGATACGCAGTATTTT
many	NA	TRBV27	TRBJ2-7	CASSRTTDTSSYEQYF	TGTGCCAGCAGTAGAACGACGGACACGAGCTCCTACGAGCAGTACTTC
many	NA	TRBV15	TRBJ2-1	CATSRAFTYNEQFF	TGTGCCACCAGCAGAGCGTTCACCTACAATGAGCAGTTCTTC
many	NA	TRBV24-1	TRBJ2-1	CATSVGGLLLYEQFF	TGTGCCACCAGTGTAGGAGGTCTCCTACTGTATGAGCAGTTCTTC
many	TRBD2	TRBV7-9	TRBJ2-7	CASSLIGTSVNEQYF	TGTGCCAGCAGCTTAATCGGGACTAGCGTTAACGAGCAGTACTTC
many	NA	TRBV2	TRBJ1-6	CASSELRSSYNSPLHF	TGTGCCAGCAGTGAACTCCGCAGCTCCTATAATTCACCCCTCCACTTT